This T cell receptor (beta chain) originates from a study of early T cells in non-severe SARS-CoV-2 infection. With 5 bases clipped from V and 5 bases from J, the junction kept 3 bases outside the gene matches. Germline CDR1 and CDR2: SGHTA and FQGTGA. CDR3 length: 14 amino acids. This clonotype counts as medium-sized (0.01 to 0.1%). TCRdb reprocessed the 5' RACE reads via MiXCR and lists one record per CDR3 protein. The sample includes about 22,000 distinct CDR3 sequences, 3% to 4% of them seen just once. V and J are TRBV7-3 and TRBJ1-6; 7 nucleotides align to TRBD1. The sample taken for sequencing was whole blood. The receptor was derived from an adult who was a healthcare worker with PCR-confirmed SARS-CoV-2 infection or an uninfected control (not recorded which). In DNA form, the CDR3 reads TGTGCCAGCAGCCCACAGGGGAATAATTCACCCCTCCACTTT. Translating gives CASSPQGNNSPLHF.